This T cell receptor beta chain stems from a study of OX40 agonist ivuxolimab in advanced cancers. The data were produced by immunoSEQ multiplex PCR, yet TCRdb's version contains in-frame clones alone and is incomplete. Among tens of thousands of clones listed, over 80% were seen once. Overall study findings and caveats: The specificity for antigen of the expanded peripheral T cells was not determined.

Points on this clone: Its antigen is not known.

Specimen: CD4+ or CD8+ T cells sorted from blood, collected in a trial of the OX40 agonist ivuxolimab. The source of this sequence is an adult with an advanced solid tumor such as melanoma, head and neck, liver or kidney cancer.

The CDR3 DNA reads as TGTGCCAGCAGCTTATATCTAGCGGGAGGGACGAACACCGGGGAGCTGTTTTTT. Its protein product is CASSLYLAGGTNTGELFF. This chain connects TRBV7-9 to TRBJ2-2, with TRBD2 matching over 12 bases. Germline trimming cut 2 bases from V and 0 bases from J; bases unmatched to any gene: 4. There are 18 residues in the CDR3. Germline V gives CDR1 SEHNR, CDR2 FQNEAQ (reference sequence).